Listed below are T cell receptor beta chains from one sample, sequenced in a study of T cell responses to AZD1222 COVID-19 vaccine. Data came from immunoSEQ multiplex PCR; TCRdb stores just in-frame clones and leaves some out. The sample includes around 140,000 clones, more than 90% seen only once; the top ten take roughly 2%. The input for sequencing was peripheral blood, taken 28 days after the second AZD1222 dose. Every receptor here comes from an adult who received the AZD1222 COVID-19 vaccine. Each CDR3 is given with its conserved first and last residue. Each record gives: clone size, CDR3 length, J gene, V gene, CDR3 protein. A clone size is listed for some rows: how often the clone was seen (once, few, many), or a class if it is expanded.

>NA|14|TRBJ1-5|TRBV6-1
CASSEAQGQQPQHF
>NA|12|TRBJ1-2|TRBV25-1
CASSERGYGYTF
>NA|15|TRBJ2-5|TRBV15
CATSPRLAGEETQYF
>NA|15|TRBJ2-1|TRBV5-1
CASSLQAGGLNEQFF
>NA|13|TRBJ1-1|TRBV7-3
CASSPIRNTEAFF
>NA|17|TRBJ2-3|TRBV3-1/TRBV3-2
CASSQAEGGSPTDTQYF
>once|16|TRBJ1-5|TRBV6-1
CASSVFGTGNNQPQHF
>NA|17|TRBJ1-1|TRBV15
CATSREGTGGRRTEAFF
>NA|14|TRBJ2-2|TRBV5-1
CASSLTANTGELFF
>NA|15|TRBJ2-1|TRBV19
CASSIGLAVYNEQFF
>NA|17|TRBJ2-2|TRBV24-1
CATAGLAGDVDTGELFF
>NA|14|TRBJ1-2|TRBV11-2
CASSLDGRAAPYTF
>NA|15|TRBJ1-1|TRBV7-3
CASSLAGTPNTEAFF
>NA|13|TRBJ2-1|TRBV5-1
CASSLGRWNEQFF
>NA|15|TRBJ1-1|TRBV27
CASSSAGQANTEAFF
>NA|15|TRBJ2-2|TRBV5-3
CARSLEEGNTGELFF
>NA|18|TRBJ2-3|TRBV5-5
CASSWRDVQGTSTDTQYF
>NA|15|TRBJ2-1|TRBV10-3
CAISESLAGYNEQFF
>NA|15|TRBJ1-6|TRBV5-1
CASSLEPGGNSPLHF
>NA|14|TRBJ1-6|TRBV6-6
CASSYSGARSPLHF
>NA|12|TRBJ2-7|TRBV6-5
CASTGNSYEQYF
>NA|15|TRBJ1-1|TRBV19
CASSIRTSEGTEAFF
>NA|17|TRBJ2-5|TRBV29-1
CSVEDGRGVSSVETQYF
>NA|15|TRBJ1-1|TRBV12-5
CASGFHGGTNTEAFF
>once|15|TRBJ1-1|TRBV6-5
CASSYGTGRDTEAFF
>few|12|TRBJ1-6|TRBV27
CASRLGSSPLHF
>NA|13|TRBJ1-1|TRBV6-1
CASSEVVRHEAFF
>NA|14|TRBJ2-2|TRBV15
CATSTAGVTGELFF
>NA|16|TRBJ1-2|TRBV30
CAWSAGTGGFVDGYTF
>NA|16|TRBJ1-2|TRBV6-6
CASGDPGQGVNYGYTF
>NA|17|TRBJ2-7|TRBV5-1
CASSSRKSSGGANEQYF